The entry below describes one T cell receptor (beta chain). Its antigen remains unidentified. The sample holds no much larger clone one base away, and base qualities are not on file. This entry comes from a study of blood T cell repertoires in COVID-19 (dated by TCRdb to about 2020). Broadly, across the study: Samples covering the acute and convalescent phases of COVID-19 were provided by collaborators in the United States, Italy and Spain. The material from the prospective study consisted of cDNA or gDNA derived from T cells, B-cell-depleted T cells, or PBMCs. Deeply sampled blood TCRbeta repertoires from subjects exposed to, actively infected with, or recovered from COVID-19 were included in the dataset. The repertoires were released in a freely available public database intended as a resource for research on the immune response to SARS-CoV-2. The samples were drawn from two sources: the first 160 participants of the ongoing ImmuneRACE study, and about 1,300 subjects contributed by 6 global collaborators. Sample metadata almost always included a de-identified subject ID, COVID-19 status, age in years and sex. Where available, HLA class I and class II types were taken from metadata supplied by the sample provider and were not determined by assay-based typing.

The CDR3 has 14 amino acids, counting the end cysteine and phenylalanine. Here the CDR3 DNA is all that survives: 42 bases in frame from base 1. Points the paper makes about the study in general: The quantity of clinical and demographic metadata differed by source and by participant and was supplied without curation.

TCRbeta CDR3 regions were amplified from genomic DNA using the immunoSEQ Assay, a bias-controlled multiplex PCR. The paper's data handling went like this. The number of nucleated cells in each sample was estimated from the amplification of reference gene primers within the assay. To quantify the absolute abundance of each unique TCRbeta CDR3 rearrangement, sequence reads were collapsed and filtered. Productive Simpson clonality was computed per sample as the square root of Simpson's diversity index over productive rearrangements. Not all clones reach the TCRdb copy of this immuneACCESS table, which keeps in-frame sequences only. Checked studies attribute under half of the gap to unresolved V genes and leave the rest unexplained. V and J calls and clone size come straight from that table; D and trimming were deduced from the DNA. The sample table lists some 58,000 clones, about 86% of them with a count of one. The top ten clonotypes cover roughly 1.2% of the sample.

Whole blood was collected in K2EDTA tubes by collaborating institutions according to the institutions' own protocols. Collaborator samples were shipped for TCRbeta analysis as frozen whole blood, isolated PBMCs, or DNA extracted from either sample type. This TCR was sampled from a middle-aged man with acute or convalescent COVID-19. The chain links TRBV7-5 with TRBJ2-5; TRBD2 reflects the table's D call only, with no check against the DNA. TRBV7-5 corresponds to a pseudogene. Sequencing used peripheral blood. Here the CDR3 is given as CARSSSGGEETQYF. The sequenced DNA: TGTGCCAGAAGCAGTAGCGGGGGAGAAGAGACCCAGTACTTC.